This T cell receptor beta chain was identified in a study of blood T cell repertoires in COVID-19. Study summary: The cDNA or gDNA used as material had been derived from T cells, B-cell-depleted T cells, or PBMCs.

Clones were read by immunoSEQ multiplex PCR, and TCRdb kept only the in-frame ones, dropping some. The table has roughly 85,000 clones, roughly 88% seen once; the top ten hold roughly 30%. Germline CDR1 reads SQVTM; CDR2 reads ANQGSEA. Trimming removed 7 bases at V and 5 bases at J, with 17 bases between. This CDR3 has 14 residues. This chain uses TRBV29-1 with TRBJ1-4; D may be TRBD1 (6 bases). Input material: peripheral blood. The clonotype originates from a man aged 45 to 65 with active or convalescent COVID-19. CDR3 amino acids: CSAGQRTSNEKLFF. The CDR3 DNA is TGCAGCGCAGGACAGAGGACGTCGAATGAAAAACTGTTTTTT.